One sample yielded the 28 T cell receptor beta chains listed below, sequenced in a study of cytomegalovirus exposure and HLA in healthy donors. The repertoire was sequenced with immunoSEQ multiplex PCR; TCRdb's copy has only in-frame clones and lacks some. The sample lists over 250,000 clones, approximately 86% occurring once. The specimen was PBMCs. Receptors were obtained from a woman between 18 and 29 years old in good health and CMV-seronegative.

The V and J genes are TRBV6-4 and TRBJ2-3, with 7 nucleotides matching TRBD1. Germline V gene lookup returns CDR1 MRHNA and CDR2 SNTAGT. The CDR3 totals 15 residues. V shed 6 bases and J 1 base; nucleotides not matched to a gene: 7. The CDR3 nucleotides are TGTGCCAGCAGCAAGACAGGGACGGGCACAGATACGCAGTATTTT. Amino acids: CASSKTGTGTDTQYF.

This clone came up a few times. The V call is TRBV5-1, the J call TRBJ2-1, with 7 positions matching TRBD2. The V gene end was trimmed by 2 bases and the J gene end by 3 bases; junction bases not matched to a gene: 5. The CDR3 has 15 amino acids. Germline-derived CDR1 and CDR2 are SGHRS and YFSETQ. The CDR3 DNA is TGCGCCAGCAGCTTAATCCTAGCGGACTACAATGAGCAGTTCTTC. Translation gives CASSLILADYNEQFF.

The chain links TRBV7-6 to TRBJ1-1, with 9 bases matching TRBD1. With V trimmed by 1 base and J by 5 bases, 11 bases remained unmatched. The CDR3 consists of 17 residues. Germline CDR1 and CDR2: SGHVS and FNYEAQ. The CDR3 DNA follows: TGTGCCAGCAGCTTAGTGGCACAGGGGGCGTTTAATACTGAAGCTTTCTTT. Its translation is CASSLVAQGAFNTEAFF. Supplemented by reference TRBV7-6 and TRBJ1-1, the full variable domain reads GAGVSQSPRYKVTKRGQDVALRCDPISGHVSLYWYRQALGQGPEFLTYFNYEAQQDKSGLPNDRFSAERPEGSISTLTIQRTEQRDSAMYRCASSLVAQGAFNTEAFFGQGTRLTVV.

In the case of this clone: Additional DNA sequences in this sample encode the identical CDR3. J is TRBJ2-7 and V is TRBV5-1; D unclear. V was shortened by 0 bases and J by 1 base, with 5 bases between the two germline ends. The CDR3 covers 13 residues. Germline V lookup: CDR1 SGHRS, CDR2 YFSETQ. CDR3: CASSLAGSYEQYF. CDR3 in DNA: TGCGCCAGCAGCTTGGCCGGGTCCTACGAGCAGTACTTC.

This chain joins TRBV5-1 and TRBJ2-5; possible D gene TRBD2, 7 bases. Trimming left V 2 bases short and J 3 bases short, with 26 bases between. The CDR3 sequence is 19 residues long. The germline CDR1 and CDR2 sequences are SGHRS and YFSETQ. The CDR3 spells CASSFIPPGGGGEKETQYF. In DNA, the CDR3 is TGCGCCAGCAGCTTTATCCCACCGGGTGGGGGGGGCGAAAAAGAGACCCAGTACTTC.

The V and J genes are TRBV5-1 and TRBJ2-1; 11 nucleotides line up with TRBD2. The germline V gene has CDR1 SGHRS and CDR2 YFSETQ. CDR3 size: 16 residues. Trimming took 0 bases from V and 7 from J; bases not matched to a gene: 6. The CDR3 region has the DNA TGCGCCAGCAGCTTGGACACTAGCGGGAGTGGGAATGAGCAGTTCTTC. Encoded protein: CASSLDTSGSGNEQFF.

The genes are TRBV2 and TRBJ1-1; TRBD1 aligns across 8 bases. The CDR3 has 14 amino acids. Germline CDR1 reads SNHLY; CDR2 reads FYNNEI. V trimming: 11 bases; J trimming: 0 bases; junction bases outside the gene matches: 8. In nucleotides, the CDR3 is TGTGCCTTTGGAAGACAGGGGATGAACACTGAAGCTTTCTTT. Translated: CAFGRQGMNTEAFF.

This chain links TRBV7-9 with TRBJ2-2; a weak D match, TRBD1 (6 bases). Germline CDR1 is SEHNR and CDR2 is FQNEAQ (reference sequence). The CDR3 extends over 16 amino acids. Trimming stripped 4 bases from V and 5 bases from J, with 17 bases between. The DNA of the CDR3 is TGTGCCAGCAGCTCCTCAACAGGGCCCGTTACCGGGGAGCTGTTTTTT. Its protein is CASSSSTGPVTGELFF.

This CDR3 reads CASSSAHGQPNNEQFF. CDR3 nucleotide sequence: TGTGCCAGCAGCTCCGCTCATGGACAGCCAAACAATGAGCAGTTCTTC. This chain uses TRBV11-2 with TRBJ2-1; TRBD1 is a possible D gene (6 bases). Germline V lookup: CDR1 SGHAT, CDR2 FQNNGV. V was cut by 4 bases and J by 5 bases, with 18 bases left in between. The length of the CDR3 is 16 residues.

This clone was observed a few times. This chain joins TRBV4-1 and TRBJ2-7; TRBD1 agrees at 12 bases. Unmatched junction bases numbered 4, after V lost 3 bases and J lost 7 bases. The CDR3 spans 14 residues. Germline V lookup: CDR1 MGHRA, CDR2 YSYEKL. This chain's CDR3 is CASSHGTGGGEQYF. CDR3 bases: TGCGCCAGCAGCCATGGGACAGGGGGCGGTGAGCAGTACTTC.

The CDR3 bases are TGTGCCAGTAGTATAGCGGTTCGGGGGGCGGGTGGCTACACCTTC. Amino acids: CASSIAVRGAGGYTF. The chain has TRBV19 and TRBJ1-2; perhaps TRBD1 as D (6 bases). From germline, CDR1 is LNHDA and CDR2 SQIVND (reference sequence). This CDR3 spans 15 amino acids. V was shortened by 1 base and J by 7 bases, with 16 bases between the two germline ends.

The rearrangement joins TRBV30 to TRBJ1-2; unclear D gene. The CDR3 spans 13 residues. V dropped 0 bases and J dropped 8 bases, with 13 bases sitting between them. Germline CDR1 reads GTSNPN; CDR2 reads SVGIG (reference sequence). CDR3 residues: CAWSVWVERGYTF. The CDR3 DNA follows: TGTGCCTGGAGTGTATGGGTTGAGCGCGGCTACACCTTC.

A few counts support this clone. This sequence joins TRBV4-3 and TRBJ1-6, with 7 bases lining up with TRBD1. This CDR3 is 15 amino acids long. Germline CDR1 is LGHNA and CDR2 is YSLEER. Germline trimming cut 0 bases from V and 7 bases from J; bases unmatched to any gene: 3. CDR3 DNA sequence: TGCGCCAGCAGCCAAGAAGAGGGGGCAAATTCACCCCTCCACTTT. Translation gives CASSQEEGANSPLHF.

The rearrangement joins TRBV4-1 to TRBJ2-7, with D perhaps TRBD1 (6 bases). V was trimmed by 3 bases and J by 3 bases, leaving 12 bases between them. The V gene's germline CDR1 is MGHRA and CDR2 YSYEKL. The CDR3 contains 14 residues. The CDR3 spells CASSHRQDNYEQYF. CDR3 in DNA: TGCGCCAGCAGCCACCGACAGGACAACTACGAGCAGTACTTC.

The V call is TRBV18, the J call TRBJ2-7; 7 nucleotides agree with TRBD1. With 1 base clipped from V and 5 bases from J, the junction kept 2 bases outside the gene matches. CDR3 length: 13 amino acids. Per the germline V gene, CDR1 is KGHSH and CDR2 is LQKENI. CDR3 in DNA: TGTGCCAGCTCACCACGACAGGGACACGAGCAGTACTTC. As protein: CASSPRQGHEQYF. Full variable domain (rest looked up from reference TRBV18 and TRBJ2-7): NAGVMQNPRHLVRRRGQEARLRCSPMKGHSHVYWYRQLPEEGLKFMVYLQKENIIDESGMPKERFSAEFPKEGPSILRIQQVVRGDSAAYFCASSPRQGHEQYFGPGTRLTVT.

The genes are TRBV7-9 and TRBJ1-3; 7 nucleotides agree with TRBD1. This CDR3 is 16 amino acids long. In germline, CDR1 is SEHNR, CDR2 FQNEAQ (reference sequence). The J segment lost 3 bases and the V segment lost 6 bases, leaving 11 bases of the junction unmatched. Written as DNA, the CDR3 is TGTGCCAGCAGTTTCTTTACAGGGGTCTATGGAAACACCATATATTTT. Its translation is CASSFFTGVYGNTIYF.

The chain links TRBV19 to TRBJ2-1; 15 nucleotides line up with TRBD2. V lost 4 bases to trimming and J lost 2 bases; unmatched junction nucleotides: 3. Germline V gene data show CDR1 as LNHDA and CDR2 as SQIVND (reference sequence). The CDR3 consists of 17 residues. Written as DNA, the CDR3 is TGTGCCAGTAGTACAGGACTAGCGGGGGGGCCCTACAATGAGCAGTTCTTC. It codes for CASSTGLAGGPYNEQFF.

V usage is TRBV5-1 and J usage is TRBJ1-5; TRBD1 aligns across 12 bases. The length of the CDR3 is 16 residues. The trim removed 4 bases at V and 6 bases at J, leaving 8 bases unmatched. CDR1 SGHRS and CDR2 YFSETQ come from the germline V gene. CDR3 sequence: CASSPGTGGLTQPQHF. Written as DNA, the CDR3 is TGCGCCAGCAGCCCCGGGACAGGGGGCCTAACTCAGCCCCAGCATTTT.

This chain's CDR3 is CASSSIPRSHEQYF. The CDR3 nucleotides read TGTGCCAGCAGCAGTATCCCGCGGTCCCACGAGCAGTACTTC. The rearrangement uses TRBV21-1 and TRBJ2-7; TRBD2 is the table's D call, not checked against the DNA. TRBV21-1 represents a pseudogene. The CDR3 extends over 14 amino acids.

A few counts support this clone. This chain joins TRBV19 and TRBJ1-5, with no clear D. Trimming removed 5 bases at V and 3 bases at J, with 17 bases between. This CDR3 contains 16 residues. The germline CDR1 and CDR2 sequences are LNHDA and SQIVND (reference sequence). In DNA form, the CDR3 reads TGTGCCAGTAGTGCCAACCATGAGCTTCCCAATCAGCCCCAGCATTTT. Translation: CASSANHELPNQPQHF.

V is TRBV6-5 and J is TRBJ1-2; no definite D call. V was pared by 11 bases and J by 3 bases, with 13 bases between. The CDR3 is 12 residues long. CDR1 and CDR2 (germline): MNHEY, SVGAGI. CDR3 protein: CAVSAGDYGYTF. CDR3 nucleotides: TGTGCCGTCTCCGCCGGGGACTATGGCTACACCTTC.

The V gene is TRBV7-8, the J gene TRBJ1-6; D might be TRBD1 (6 bases). Trimming took off 6 bases at V and 9 bases at J, with 12 bases between the two ends. In germline, CDR1 is SGHVS, CDR2 FQNEAQ. The CDR3 length is 13 residues. CDR3 nucleotide sequence: TGTGCCAGCAGTCTCGGACAGTCTTCACCCCTCCACTTT. Protein: CASSLGQSSPLHF.

The chain combines TRBV19 with TRBJ2-7; 15 nucleotides match TRBD2. Germline CDR1 and CDR2: LNHDA and SQIVND (reference sequence). J gave up 4 bases and V 5 bases, and 15 bases lay outside the gene matches. CDR3 length: 19 residues. In DNA form, the CDR3 reads TGTGCCAGTAGTTTCAGGGGGGGACTAGCGGGAGGAGGTGGGTACGAGCAGTACTTC. Translation gives CASSFRGGLAGGGGYEQYF.

This chain connects TRBV4-1 to TRBJ1-2, with 11 positions matching TRBD1. V trimming: 1 base; J trimming: 8 bases; junction bases outside the gene matches: 6. The CDR3 extends over 15 amino acids. The V gene's germline CDR1 is MGHRA and CDR2 YSYEKL. The CDR3 coding sequence is TGCGCCAGCAGCCAAGTCGGACAGGGGGCTAGGGGCTACACCTTC. This codes for CASSQVGQGARGYTF.

The chain couples TRBV11-2 to TRBJ2-2, with 9 positions matching TRBD2. This CDR3 region has 18 residues. Germline assignment: CDR1 SGHAT and CDR2 FQNNGV. The J segment lost 1 base and the V segment lost 5 bases, leaving 11 bases of the junction unmatched. The CDR3 here is CASSERPGLARNTGELFF. The CDR3 DNA follows: TGTGCCAGCAGCGAAAGACCTGGACTAGCGAGGAACACCGGGGAGCTGTTTTTT.

The CDR3 region is CAWSLSTDTQYF. The CDR3 DNA reads as TGTGCCTGGAGTCTGAGCACAGATACGCAGTATTTT. The chain uses TRBV30 and TRBJ2-3; D gene ambiguous. In germline, CDR1 is GTSNPN, CDR2 SVGIG (reference sequence). The CDR3 runs to 12 residues. Trimming took off 2 bases at V and 0 bases at J, with 3 bases between the two ends.

The chain combines TRBV27 with TRBJ2-1; 7 bases match TRBD2. Trimming removed 2 bases from V and 3 bases from J; junction bases left unmatched: 7. The CDR3 contains 16 residues. Germline CDR1 MNHEY, CDR2 SMNVEV (reference sequence). The CDR3 spells CASSLGGGGYYNEQFF. The DNA for the CDR3 is TGTGCCAGCAGTTTAGGGGGGGGAGGATACTACAATGAGCAGTTCTTC.

The chain uses TRBV2 and TRBJ2-6, with 7 bases aligning to TRBD1. The CDR3 has 16 residues. V lost 4 bases to trimming and J lost 2 bases; unmatched junction nucleotides: 5. Germline V lookup: CDR1 SNHLY, CDR2 FYNNEI. CDR3 residues: CASSGQGFPGANVLTF. CDR3 sequence (DNA): TGTGCCAGCAGTGGACAGGGCTTCCCTGGGGCCAACGTCCTGACTTTC.